This entry lists 10 T cell receptor beta chains sequenced from one sample in a study of CD4+ T cells in melanoma. Method: immunoSEQ multiplex PCR; TCRdb's copy keeps in-frame clones and lacks some. The sample shows 15,000 or so clones, over 55% of them seen only once. The sequenced material came from cells from a culture (not recorded whether cultured in vitro). Every receptor here comes from a human donor with melanoma.

By share of the sample, this clone is medium-sized. J is TRBJ1-6 and V is TRBV6-1; TRBD1 is a possible D gene (5 bases). Trimming pared 3 bases from V and 3 bases from J, leaving 6 bases between. From germline, CDR1 is MNHNS and CDR2 SASEGT. The length of the CDR3 is 14 residues. CDR3 in amino acids: CASSERGYNSPLHF. CDR3 DNA: TGTGCCAGCAGTGAGAGGGGCTATAATTCACCCCTCCACTTT.

This clone was recorded a few times. The J gene is TRBJ1-2, the V gene TRBV5-1; D perhaps matches TRBD1 (6 bases). This CDR3 is built from 13 residues. Germline assignment: CDR1 SGHRS and CDR2 YFSETQ. V dropped 4 bases and J dropped 5 bases, with 12 bases sitting between them. The CDR3 reads CASSPRGRYGYTF. The CDR3 nucleotides are TGCGCCAGCAGCCCGAGGGGGAGATATGGCTACACCTTC.

V is TRBV5-1 and J is TRBJ2-7; 7 bases match TRBD1. CDR3 size: 17 residues. Germline assignment: CDR1 SGHRS and CDR2 YFSETQ. With 4 bases clipped from V and 1 base from J, the junction kept 14 bases outside the gene matches. The CDR3 DNA reads TGCGCCAGCAGCGCTACCGGGACAGCCTCCCCTTCCTACGAGCAGTACTTC. Amino acids: CASSATGTASPSYEQYF.

This chain connects TRBV30 to TRBJ1-2; D uncertain. Per the germline V gene, CDR1 is GTSNPN and CDR2 is SVGIG (reference sequence). V was pared by 5 bases and J by 5 bases, with 12 bases between. This CDR3 has 12 amino acids. In DNA, the CDR3 is TGTGCCTGGTGGGCCGGGCAATATGGCTACACCTTC. Its protein product is CAWWAGQYGYTF.

The rearrangement links TRBV7-9 to TRBJ1-3; unclear D gene. The CDR3 is 12 residues long. The ends were cut back, 3 bases at V and 8 bases at J, with 8 bases in the middle. Per germline, CDR1 SEHNR and CDR2 FQNEAQ (reference sequence). CDR3 loop: CASSFAADTIYF. As DNA, the CDR3 is TGTGCCAGCAGCTTCGCGGCCGACACCATATATTTT.

The chain recombines TRBV30 with TRBJ1-2; D gene ambiguous. The CDR3 spans 13 residues. CDR1 and CDR2 (germline): GTSNPN, SVGIG (reference sequence). Trimming removed 2 bases from V and 1 base from J, with 8 bases in between. Written as DNA, the CDR3 is TGTGCCTGGAGTATGGGAATTAACTATGGCTACACCTTC. Encoded protein: CAWSMGINYGYTF.

The chain uses TRBV25-1 and TRBJ1-6; D unclear. Germline V gene sequence: CDR1 MGHDK, CDR2 SYGVNS. The CDR3 has 14 amino acids. Trimming left V 2 bases short and J 7 bases short, with 9 bases between. The CDR3: CASSERIGNSPLHF. CDR3 coding DNA: TGTGCCAGCAGTGAACGGATAGGCAATTCACCCCTCCACTTT.

In nucleotides, the CDR3 is TGTGCCAGCAGCCCAACAGGGGAGGGCGGAAAACTGTTTTTT. This codes for CASSPTGEGGKLFF. The chain is built from TRBV6-5 and TRBJ1-4; 7 positions match TRBD1. Germline CDR1 MNHEY, CDR2 SVGAGI. The CDR3 loop spans 14 amino acids. Germline trimming cut 6 bases from V and 10 bases from J; bases unmatched to any gene: 11.

V usage is TRBV4-1 and J usage is TRBJ2-2; D gene ambiguous. From germline, CDR1 is MGHRA and CDR2 YSYEKL. V lost 1 base, J lost 1 base, and 4 bases lay in between. CDR3 length equals 14 residues. CDR3 residues: CASSQGRNTGELFF. The DNA of the CDR3 is TGCGCCAGCAGCCAAGGAAGGAACACCGGGGAGCTGTTTTTT.

The chain's CDR3 is CASSQGTLQYF. In DNA, the CDR3 is TGCGCCAGCAGCCAGGGAACCTTGCAGTACTTC. The chain carries TRBV4-1 and TRBJ2-7; D is ambiguous. The CDR3 is 11 amino acids. V gave up 3 bases and J gave up 9 bases, with 9 bases separating them. Germline values: CDR1 MGHRA, CDR2 YSYEKL.